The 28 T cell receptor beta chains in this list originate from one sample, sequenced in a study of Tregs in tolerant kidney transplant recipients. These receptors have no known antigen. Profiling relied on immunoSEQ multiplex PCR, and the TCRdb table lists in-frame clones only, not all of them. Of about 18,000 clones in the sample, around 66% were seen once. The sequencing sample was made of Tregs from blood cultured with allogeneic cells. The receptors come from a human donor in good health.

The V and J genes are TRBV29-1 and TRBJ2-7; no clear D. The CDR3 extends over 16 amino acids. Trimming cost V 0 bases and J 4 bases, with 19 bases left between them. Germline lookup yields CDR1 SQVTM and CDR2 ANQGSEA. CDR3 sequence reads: CSVEEGGRLDKYEQYF. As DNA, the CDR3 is TGCAGCGTTGAAGAGGGCGGACGACTCGACAAGTACGAGCAGTACTTC.

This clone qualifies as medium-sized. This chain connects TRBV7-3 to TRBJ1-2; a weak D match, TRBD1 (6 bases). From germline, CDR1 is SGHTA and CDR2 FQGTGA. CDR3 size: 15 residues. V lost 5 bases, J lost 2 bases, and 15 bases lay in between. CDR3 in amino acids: CASSRLQGGNYGYTF. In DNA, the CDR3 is TGTGCCAGCAGCCGACTACAGGGTGGAAACTATGGCTACACCTTC.

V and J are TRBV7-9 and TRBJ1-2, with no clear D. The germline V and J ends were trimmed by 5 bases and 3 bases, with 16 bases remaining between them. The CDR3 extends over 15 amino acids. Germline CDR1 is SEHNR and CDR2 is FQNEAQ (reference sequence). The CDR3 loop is CASSPLRRSHYGYTF. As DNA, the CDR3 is TGTGCCAGCAGCCCCTTGAGAAGGAGCCACTATGGCTACACCTTC. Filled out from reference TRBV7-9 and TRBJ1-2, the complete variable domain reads DTGVSQNPRHKITKRGQNVTFRCDPISEHNRLYWYRQTLGQGPEFLTYFQNEAQLEKSRLLSDRFSAERPKGSFSTLEIQRTEQGDSAMYLCASSPLRRSHYGYTFGSGTRLTVV.

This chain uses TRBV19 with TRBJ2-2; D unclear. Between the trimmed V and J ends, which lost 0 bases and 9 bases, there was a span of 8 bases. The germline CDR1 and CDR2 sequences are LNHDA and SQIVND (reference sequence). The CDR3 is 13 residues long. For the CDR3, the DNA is TGTGCCAGTAGTATAGATCCCCCCCGGGAGCTGTTTTTT. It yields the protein CASSIDPPRELFF.

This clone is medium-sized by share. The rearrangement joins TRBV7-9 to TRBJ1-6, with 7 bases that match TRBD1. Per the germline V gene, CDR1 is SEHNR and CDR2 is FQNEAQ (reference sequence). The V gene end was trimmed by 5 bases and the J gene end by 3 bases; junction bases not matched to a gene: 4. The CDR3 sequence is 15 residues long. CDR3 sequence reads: CASSLTGVYNSPLHF. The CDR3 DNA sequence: TGTGCCAGCAGCCTCACAGGGGTCTATAATTCACCCCTCCACTTT. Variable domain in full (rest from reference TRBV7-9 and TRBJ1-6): DTGVSQNPRHKITKRGQNVTFRCDPISEHNRLYWYRQTLGQGPEFLTYFQNEAQLEKSRLLSDRFSAERPKGSFSTLEIQRTEQGDSAMYLCASSLTGVYNSPLHFGNGTRLTVT.

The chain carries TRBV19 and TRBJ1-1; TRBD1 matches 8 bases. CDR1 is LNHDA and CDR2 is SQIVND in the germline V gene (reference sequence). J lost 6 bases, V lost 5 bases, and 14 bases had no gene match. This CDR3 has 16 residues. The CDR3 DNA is TGTGCCAGTAGTCCACTACCGGGGCAGGGGGCCGCTGAAGCTTTCTTT. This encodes CASSPLPGQGAAEAFF.

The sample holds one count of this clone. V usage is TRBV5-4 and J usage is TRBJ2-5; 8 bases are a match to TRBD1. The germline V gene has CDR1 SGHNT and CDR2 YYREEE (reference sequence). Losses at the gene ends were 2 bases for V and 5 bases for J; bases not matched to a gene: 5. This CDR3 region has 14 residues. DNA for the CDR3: TGTGCCAGCAGCTTACCCGGACAGGGCGAGACCCAGTACTTC. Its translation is CASSLPGQGETQYF.

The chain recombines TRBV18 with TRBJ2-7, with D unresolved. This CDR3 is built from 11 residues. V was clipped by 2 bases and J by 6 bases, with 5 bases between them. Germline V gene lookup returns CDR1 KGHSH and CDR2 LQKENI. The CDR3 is CASSPGVEQYF. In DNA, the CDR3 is TGTGCCAGCTCACCAGGGGTCGAGCAGTACTTC.

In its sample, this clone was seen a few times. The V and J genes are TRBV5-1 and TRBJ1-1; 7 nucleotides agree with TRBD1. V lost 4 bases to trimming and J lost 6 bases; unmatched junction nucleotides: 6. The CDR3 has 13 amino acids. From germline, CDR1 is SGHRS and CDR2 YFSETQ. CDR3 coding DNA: TGCGCCAGCAGCCGGGGACAGAGCCCTGAAGCTTTCTTT. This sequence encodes CASSRGQSPEAFF.

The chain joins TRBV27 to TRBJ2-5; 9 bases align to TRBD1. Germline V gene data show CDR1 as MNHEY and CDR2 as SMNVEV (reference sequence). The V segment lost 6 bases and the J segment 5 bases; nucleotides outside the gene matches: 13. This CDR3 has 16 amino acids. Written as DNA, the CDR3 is TGTGCCAGCAGATTACGACACAGGGGGCGAAGGGAGACCCAGTACTTC. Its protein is CASRLRHRGRRETQYF.

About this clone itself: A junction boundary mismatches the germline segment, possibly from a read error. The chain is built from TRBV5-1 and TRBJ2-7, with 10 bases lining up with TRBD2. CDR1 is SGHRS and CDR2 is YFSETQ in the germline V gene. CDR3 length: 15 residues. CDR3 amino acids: CASSPQAGGLYEQYF. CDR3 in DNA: TGTGCCAGCAGCCCCCAAGCGGGAGGGCTGTACGAGCAGTACTTC. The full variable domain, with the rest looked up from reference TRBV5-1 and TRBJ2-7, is KAGVTQTPRYLIKTRGQQVTLSCSPISGHRSVSWYQQTPGQGLQFLFEYFSETQRNKGNFPGRFSGRQFSNSRSEMNVSTLELGDSALYLCASSPQAGGLYEQYFGPGTRLTVT.

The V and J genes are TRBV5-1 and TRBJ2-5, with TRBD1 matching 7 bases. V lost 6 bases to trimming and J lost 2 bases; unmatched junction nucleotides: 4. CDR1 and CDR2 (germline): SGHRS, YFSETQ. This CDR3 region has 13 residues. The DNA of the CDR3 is TGCGCCAGCACTCGGGGACAGCAAGAGACCCAGTACTTC. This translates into CASTRGQQETQYF.

In DNA form, the CDR3 reads TGTGCCAGCAGCTGGAGGGGAAAGGAGTACAATGAGCAGTTCTTC. Translating gives CASSWRGKEYNEQFF. The V call is TRBV7-9, the J call TRBJ2-1; possible D gene TRBD2, 6 bases. Germline-derived CDR1 and CDR2 are SEHNR and FQNEAQ (reference sequence). V was shortened by 4 bases and J by 4 bases, with 14 bases between the two germline ends. The CDR3 runs 15 residues.

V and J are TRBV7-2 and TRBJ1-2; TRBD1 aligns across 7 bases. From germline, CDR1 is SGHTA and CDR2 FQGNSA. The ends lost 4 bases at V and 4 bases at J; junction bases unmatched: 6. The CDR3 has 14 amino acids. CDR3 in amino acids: CASSSDRASYGYTF. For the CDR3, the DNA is TGTGCCAGCAGCTCCGACAGGGCGAGCTATGGCTACACCTTC.

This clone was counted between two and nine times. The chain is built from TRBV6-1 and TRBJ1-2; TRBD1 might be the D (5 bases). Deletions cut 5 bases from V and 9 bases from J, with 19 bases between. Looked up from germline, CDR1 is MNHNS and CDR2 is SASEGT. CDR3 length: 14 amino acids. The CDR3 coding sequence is TGTGCCAGCAGTTGGACAATACGTTCCCTAAGCTACACCTTC. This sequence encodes CASSWTIRSLSYTF.

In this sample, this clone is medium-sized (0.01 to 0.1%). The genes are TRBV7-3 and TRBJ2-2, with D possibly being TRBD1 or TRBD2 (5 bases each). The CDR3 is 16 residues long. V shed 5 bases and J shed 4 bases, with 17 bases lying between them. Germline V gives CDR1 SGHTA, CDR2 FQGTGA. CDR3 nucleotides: TGTGCCAGCAGCCCCTCGTCGGGACCTACCACCGGGGAGCTGTTTTTT. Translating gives CASSPSSGPTTGELFF.

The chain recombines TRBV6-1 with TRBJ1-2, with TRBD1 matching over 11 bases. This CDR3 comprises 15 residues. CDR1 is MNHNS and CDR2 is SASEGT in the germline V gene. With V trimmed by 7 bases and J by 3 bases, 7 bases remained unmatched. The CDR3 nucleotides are TGTGCCAGCACACCCCGGGACAGGGGGTACTATGGCTACACCTTC. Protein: CASTPRDRGYYGYTF.

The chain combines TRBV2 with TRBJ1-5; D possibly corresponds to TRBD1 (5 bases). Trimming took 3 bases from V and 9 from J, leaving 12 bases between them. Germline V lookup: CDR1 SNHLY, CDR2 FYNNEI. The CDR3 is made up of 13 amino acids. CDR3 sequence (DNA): TGTGCCAGCAGTGAGGGCGGGGCCCGGCCCCAGCATTTT. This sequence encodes CASSEGGARPQHF.

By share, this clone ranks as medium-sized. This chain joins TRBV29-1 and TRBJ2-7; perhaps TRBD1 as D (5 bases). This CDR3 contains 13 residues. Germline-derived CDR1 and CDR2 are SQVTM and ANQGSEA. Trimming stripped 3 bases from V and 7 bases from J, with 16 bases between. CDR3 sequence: CSVDWQGIGEQYF. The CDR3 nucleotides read TGCAGCGTTGATTGGCAGGGCATTGGGGAGCAGTACTTC.

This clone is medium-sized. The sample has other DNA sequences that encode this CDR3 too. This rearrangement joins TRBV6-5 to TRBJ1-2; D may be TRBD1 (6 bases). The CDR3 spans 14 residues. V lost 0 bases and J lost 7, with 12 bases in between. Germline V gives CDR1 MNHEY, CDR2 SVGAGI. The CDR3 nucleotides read TGTGCCAGCAGTTACTCCTGGGGGCAGGGTGGCTACACCTTC. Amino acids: CASSYSWGQGGYTF.

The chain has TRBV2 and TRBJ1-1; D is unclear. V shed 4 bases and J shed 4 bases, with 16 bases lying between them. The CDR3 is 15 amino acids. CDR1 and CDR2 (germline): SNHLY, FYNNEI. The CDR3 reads CASSGGRRRGTEAFF. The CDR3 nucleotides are TGTGCCAGCAGTGGAGGGCGCAGGCGAGGCACTGAAGCTTTCTTT.

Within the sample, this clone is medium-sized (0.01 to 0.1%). CDR3 region: CASSIFQRGMNTEAFF. In DNA, the CDR3 is TGTGCCAGTAGTATTTTCCAACGTGGGATGAACACTGAAGCTTTCTTT. This chain connects TRBV19 to TRBJ1-1; D gene unclear. Germline assignment: CDR1 LNHDA and CDR2 SQIVND (reference sequence). V was pared by 3 bases and J by 0 bases, with 14 bases between. The CDR3 has 16 residues. Variable domain in full (rest from reference TRBV19 and TRBJ1-1): DGGITQSPKYLFRKEGQNVTLSCEQNLNHDAMYWYRQDPGQGLRLIYYSQIVNDFQKGDIAEGYSVSREKKESFPLTVTSAQKNPTAFYLCASSIFQRGMNTEAFFGQGTRLTVV.

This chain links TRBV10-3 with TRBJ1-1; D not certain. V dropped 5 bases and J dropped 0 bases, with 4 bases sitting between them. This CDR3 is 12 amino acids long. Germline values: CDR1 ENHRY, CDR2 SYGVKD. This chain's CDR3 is CAISQMNTEAFF. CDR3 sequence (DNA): TGTGCCATCAGTCAGATGAACACTGAAGCTTTCTTT.

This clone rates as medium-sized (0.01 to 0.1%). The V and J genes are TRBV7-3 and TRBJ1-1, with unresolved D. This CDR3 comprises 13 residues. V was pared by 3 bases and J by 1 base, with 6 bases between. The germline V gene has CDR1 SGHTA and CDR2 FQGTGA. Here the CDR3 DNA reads TGTGCCAGCAGCTTCTCCCCGAACACTGAAGCTTTCTTT. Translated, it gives CASSFSPNTEAFF.

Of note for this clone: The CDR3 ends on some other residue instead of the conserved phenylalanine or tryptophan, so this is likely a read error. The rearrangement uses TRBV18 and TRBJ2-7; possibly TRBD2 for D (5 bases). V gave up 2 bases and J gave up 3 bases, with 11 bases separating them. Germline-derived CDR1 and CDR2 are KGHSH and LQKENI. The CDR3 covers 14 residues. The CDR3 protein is CASSPVGSRYEQYL. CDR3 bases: TGTGCCAGCTCACCAGTAGGGAGCCGCTACGAGCAGTACCTC.

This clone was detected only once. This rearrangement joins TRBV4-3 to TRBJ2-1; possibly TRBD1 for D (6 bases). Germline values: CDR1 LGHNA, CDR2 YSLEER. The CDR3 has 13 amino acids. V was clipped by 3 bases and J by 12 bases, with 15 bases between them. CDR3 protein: CASSHSPGQRQFF. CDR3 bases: TGCGCCAGCAGCCATTCCCCGGGACAACGGCAGTTCTTC.

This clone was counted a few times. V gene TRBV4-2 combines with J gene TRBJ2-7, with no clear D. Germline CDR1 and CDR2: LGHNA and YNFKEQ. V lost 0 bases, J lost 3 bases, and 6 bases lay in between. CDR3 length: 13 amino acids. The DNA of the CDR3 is TGTGCCAGCAGCCAAGATGGGGACTACGAGCAGTACTTC. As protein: CASSQDGDYEQYF.

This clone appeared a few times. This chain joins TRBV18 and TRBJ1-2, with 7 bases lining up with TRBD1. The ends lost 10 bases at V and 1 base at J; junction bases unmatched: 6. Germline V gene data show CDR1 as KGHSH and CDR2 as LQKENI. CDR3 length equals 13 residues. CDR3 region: CATGPGGNYGYTF. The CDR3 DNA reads TGTGCCACCGGTCCAGGGGGTAACTATGGCTACACCTTC.